These 20 T cell receptor beta chains were sequenced from one sample in a study of cytomegalovirus exposure and HLA in healthy donors. Primers: 60 Vbeta forward and 13 Jbeta reverse. Method: immunoSEQ multiplex PCR; TCRdb's copy keeps in-frame clones and lacks some. The sample records roughly 200,000 clones, about four fifths being singletons. Material for sequencing was PBMCs. These receptors were obtained from a female donor in good health and CMV-seronegative.

The chain carries TRBV4-1 and TRBJ2-7, with 9 bases that match TRBD2. Germline CDR1 reads MGHRA; CDR2 reads YSYEKL. The CDR3 extends over 17 amino acids. V shed 0 bases and J 4 bases; nucleotides not matched to a gene: 10. The CDR3 region is CASSQDSVPSGVYEQYF. The CDR3 DNA reads TGCGCCAGCAGCCAAGATTCAGTGCCTAGCGGGGTATACGAGCAGTACTTC.

V is TRBV19 and J is TRBJ1-1; 7 positions agree with TRBD1. The CDR3 extends over 15 amino acids. J gave up 0 bases and V 4 bases, and 5 bases lay outside the gene matches. Germline values: CDR1 LNHDA, CDR2 SQIVND (reference sequence). In DNA form, the CDR3 reads TGTGCCAGTAGTACGGGACAGACCATGAACACTGAAGCTTTCTTT. Translated: CASSTGQTMNTEAFF.

The gene calls are TRBV5-1 and TRBJ2-7; 9 bases line up with TRBD1. This CDR3 has 14 residues. The junction had 4 bases not matched to a gene; V was cut back by 0 bases and J by 6 bases. Germline lookup yields CDR1 SGHRS and CDR2 YFSETQ. The CDR3 loop reads CASSLGGQGGEQYF. Here the CDR3 DNA reads TGCGCCAGCAGCTTGGGGGGACAGGGAGGCGAGCAGTACTTC.

The chain couples TRBV29-1 to TRBJ2-7; TRBD1 matches at 8 bases. V lost 5 bases, J lost 0 bases, and 12 bases stayed unmatched. The germline CDR1 and CDR2 sequences are SQVTM and ANQGSEA. The CDR3 totals 16 residues. CDR3 residues: CSVSSGGIGSSYEQYF. The DNA for the CDR3 is TGCAGCGTTAGCTCAGGGGGCATCGGATCCTCCTACGAGCAGTACTTC.

The rearrangement links TRBV9 to TRBJ2-2, with 8 bases aligning to TRBD2. The CDR3 covers 15 residues. V lost 4 bases and J lost 0; bases outside the gene matches: 2. Germline lookup yields CDR1 SGDLS and CDR2 YYNGEE. CDR3 in amino acids: CASSPGLANTGELFF. DNA for the CDR3: TGTGCCAGCAGCCCGGGACTAGCGAACACCGGGGAGCTGTTTTTT.

In DNA, the CDR3 is TGTGCCAGCAGCTTAAGCGCAACTAGCGGCGGCGCAGATACGCAGTATTTT. Its protein is CASSLSATSGGADTQYF. The chain employs TRBV7-2 and TRBJ2-3, with 8 bases lining up with TRBD2. After removal of 2 bases from V and 4 bases from J, the junction contained 11 bases not matched to a gene. This CDR3 is 17 amino acids long. The germline V gene has CDR1 SGHTA and CDR2 FQGNSA. Full variable domain (rest looked up from reference TRBV7-2 and TRBJ2-3): GAGVSQSPSNKVTEKGKDVELRCDPISGHTALYWYRQSLGQGLEFLIYFQGNSAPDKSGLPSDRFSAERTGGSVSTLTIQRTQQEDSAVYLCASSLSATSGGADTQYFGPGTRLTVL.

This clone was seen a single time. This sequence joins TRBV6-1 and TRBJ1-1; D is perhaps TRBD1 (6 bases). V was clipped by 8 bases and J by 5 bases, with 12 bases between them. Per the germline V gene, CDR1 is MNHNS and CDR2 is SASEGT. The CDR3 covers 12 residues. CDR3 sequence (DNA): TGTGCCAGCCCCAGGGGTTGGACTGAAGCTTTCTTT. It codes for CASPRGWTEAFF.

This clone was picked up a small number of times. V is TRBV6-1 and J is TRBJ1-1, with D possibly being TRBD1 (5 bases). CDR3 length: 13 amino acids. The germline V gene encodes CDR1 MNHNS and CDR2 SASEGT. V lost 4 bases and J lost 1, with 7 bases in between. CDR3 coding DNA: TGTGCCAGCAGTGTAGGGGAGAACACTGAAGCTTTCTTT. Protein product: CASSVGENTEAFF.

The CDR3 DNA is TGTGCCAGCAGCAACGACAGAACCACCCAGCAGTACTTC. Translating it yields CASSNDRTTQQYF. The chain uses TRBV7-2 and TRBJ2-7; the D gene is possibly TRBD1 (5 bases). Trimming shortened V by 5 bases and J by 8 bases, and 16 bases separated the two germline ends. Germline V CDR1 and CDR2: SGHTA, FQGNSA. The CDR3 is 13 residues long.

The V and J genes are TRBV9 and TRBJ1-1; the D gene is possibly TRBD1 (5 bases). This CDR3 has 13 residues. The V gene's germline CDR1 is SGDLS and CDR2 YYNGEE. Between the trimmed V and J ends, which lost 3 bases and 6 bases, there was a span of 12 bases. The CDR3 coding sequence is TGTGCCAGCAGCGCCGGCGGGGGTCCTGAAGCTTTCTTT. Translated: CASSAGGGPEAFF. Full variable domain (missing parts from reference TRBV9 and TRBJ1-1): DSGVTQTPKHLITATGQRVTLRCSPRSGDLSVYWYQQSLDQGLQFLIQYYNGEERAKGNILERFSAQQFPDLHSELNLSSLELGDSALYFCASSAGGGPEAFFGQGTRLTVV.

This clone came up a few times. The chain recombines TRBV28 with TRBJ2-7; 8 nucleotides align to TRBD1. The CDR3 spans 18 residues. Germline assignment: CDR1 MDHEN and CDR2 SYDVKM. After removal of 7 bases from V and 3 bases from J, the junction contained 20 bases not matched to a gene. The CDR3 DNA reads TGTGCCAGCACCTTAAGACCTTGGACAGGGACCTTGGGCTACGAGCAGTACTTC. This codes for CASTLRPWTGTLGYEQYF.

This clone was observed a single time. The chain employs TRBV7-8 and TRBJ2-7; 9 nucleotides agree with TRBD1. J gave up 3 bases and V 5 bases, and 8 bases lay outside the gene matches. This CDR3 contains 15 residues. The germline gives CDR1 SGHVS, CDR2 FQNEAQ. In DNA, the CDR3 is TGTGCCAGCAGCCTGGGGGGACAGGGCTACTACGAGCAGTACTTC. Residues: CASSLGGQGYYEQYF.

The rearrangement links TRBV2 to TRBJ2-2; D call uncertain. Trimming removed 6 bases from V and 7 bases from J, with 12 bases in between. The germline V gene has CDR1 SNHLY and CDR2 FYNNEI. The CDR3 has 13 amino acids. The chain's CDR3 is CASSPLLIGELFF. The CDR3 DNA follows: TGTGCCAGCAGCCCTCTGTTAATCGGGGAGCTGTTTTTT.

This clone was counted between two and nine times. The rearrangement links TRBV27 to TRBJ1-4, with TRBD1 identical over 8 bases. The CDR3 totals 18 residues. The V gene end was trimmed by 2 bases and the J gene end by 8 bases; junction bases not matched to a gene: 16. Germline CDR1 and CDR2: MNHEY and SMNVEV (reference sequence). CDR3 sequence: CASSLRGTGLRGVEKLFF. The CDR3 DNA reads TGTGCCAGCAGTTTAAGGGGGACAGGACTAAGGGGGGTAGAAAAACTGTTTTTT.

This clone has only a few counts. The chain recombines TRBV29-1 with TRBJ2-1; D is undetermined. The CDR3 contains 13 residues. The germline V and J ends were trimmed by 4 bases and 5 bases, with 12 bases remaining between them. Germline V gene data show CDR1 as SQVTM and CDR2 as ANQGSEA. The chain's CDR3 is CSVGLPRDNEQFF. CDR3 sequence (DNA): TGCAGCGTTGGTTTGCCTAGAGACAATGAGCAGTTCTTC.

The chain recombines TRBV7-3 with TRBJ2-1, with 9 bases identical to TRBD2. This CDR3 is built from 16 residues. V dropped 1 base and J dropped 5; count of bases not matched to a gene: 6. Germline-derived CDR1 and CDR2 are SGHTA and FQGTGA. The CDR3 here is CASSLMGSGSHNEQFF. CDR3 DNA sequence: TGTGCCAGCAGCTTAATGGGTAGCGGGAGTCACAATGAGCAGTTCTTC. The variable domain in full, with the rest retrieved from reference TRBV7-3 and TRBJ2-1, is GAGVSQTPSNKVTEKGKYVELRCDPISGHTALYWYRQSLGQGPEFLIYFQGTGAADDSGLPNDRFFAVRPEGSVSTLKIQRTERGDSAVYLCASSLMGSGSHNEQFFGPGTRLTVL.

CDR3 in amino acids: CASSLARSRTSGASYEQYF. The CDR3 DNA sequence: TGTGCCAGCAGCTTAGCGAGGAGCAGGACTAGCGGGGCCTCCTACGAGCAGTACTTC. The rearrangement links TRBV7-9 to TRBJ2-7, with 12 bases that match TRBD2. There are 19 residues in the CDR3. From germline, CDR1 is SEHNR and CDR2 FQNEAQ (reference sequence). After removal of 0 bases from V and 0 bases from J, the junction contained 9 bases not matched to a gene. The full variable domain, with the rest looked up from reference TRBV7-9 and TRBJ2-7, is DTGVSQNPRHKITKRGQNVTFRCDPISEHNRLYWYRQTLGQGPEFLTYFQNEAQLEKSRLLSDRFSAERPKGSFSTLEIQRTEQGDSAMYLCASSLARSRTSGASYEQYFGPGTRLTVT.

This clone has more than one count but fewer than ten. This chain links TRBV4-1 with TRBJ1-2; TRBD1 aligns across 7 bases. This CDR3 has 13 residues. The V gene end was trimmed by 4 bases and the J gene end by 4 bases; junction bases not matched to a gene: 3. Germline V gives CDR1 MGHRA, CDR2 YSYEKL. CDR3 in amino acids: CASSRGTAYGYTF. The CDR3 DNA reads as TGCGCCAGCAGCCGAGGGACAGCCTATGGCTACACCTTC.

This clone came up a few times. The gene calls are TRBV7-8 and TRBJ2-3; TRBD1 matches at 10 bases. This CDR3 region has 15 residues. Trimming removed 4 bases from V and 2 bases from J; junction bases left unmatched: 3. Germline V lookup: CDR1 SGHVS, CDR2 FQNEAQ. CDR3 nucleotide sequence: TGTGCCAGCAGCTCCCGACAGGGGGCCACAGATACGCAGTATTTT. Translated, it gives CASSSRQGATDTQYF.

The rearrangement links TRBV6-1 to TRBJ1-1, with 8 bases fitting TRBD1. CDR1 is MNHNS, CDR2 SASEGT, per germline. The CDR3 is 15 amino acids. Losses at the gene ends were 0 bases for V and 7 bases for J; bases not matched to a gene: 7. The CDR3, as DNA: TGTGCCAGCAGTGAAGCGCCGGGACAGGTCTTTGAAGCTTTCTTT. Protein: CASSEAPGQVFEAFF.